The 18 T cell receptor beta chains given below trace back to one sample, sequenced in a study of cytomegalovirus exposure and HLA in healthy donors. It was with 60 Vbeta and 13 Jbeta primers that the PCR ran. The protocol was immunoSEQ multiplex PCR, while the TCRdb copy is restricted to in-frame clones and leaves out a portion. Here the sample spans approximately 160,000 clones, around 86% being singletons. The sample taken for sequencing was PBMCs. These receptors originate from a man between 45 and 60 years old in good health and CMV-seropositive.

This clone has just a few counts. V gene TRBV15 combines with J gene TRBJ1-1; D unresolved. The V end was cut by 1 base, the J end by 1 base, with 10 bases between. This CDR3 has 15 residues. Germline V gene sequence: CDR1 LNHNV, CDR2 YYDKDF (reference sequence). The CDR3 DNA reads TGTGCCACCAGCAGAGGCTTTGGAGGGAACACTGAAGCTTTCTTT. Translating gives CATSRGFGGNTEAFF.

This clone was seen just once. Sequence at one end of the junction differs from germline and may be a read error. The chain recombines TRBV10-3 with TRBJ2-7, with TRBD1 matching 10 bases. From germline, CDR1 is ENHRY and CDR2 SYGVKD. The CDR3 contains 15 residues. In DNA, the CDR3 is TGTGCCACCAGTCCGGGACAGGGGAGCTCCTACGAGCAGTACTTC. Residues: CATSPGQGSSYEQYF.

The CDR3 DNA follows: TGTGCCAGCAGCTCCGGACAGGTTCGCACAGATACGCAGTATTTT. It yields the protein CASSSGQVRTDTQYF. V gene TRBV5-4 combines with J gene TRBJ2-3; 7 nucleotides line up with TRBD1. V gave up 3 bases and J gave up 1 base; unmatched junction bases: 5. The CDR3 is 15 residues long. Germline-derived CDR1 and CDR2 are SGHNT and YYREEE (reference sequence).

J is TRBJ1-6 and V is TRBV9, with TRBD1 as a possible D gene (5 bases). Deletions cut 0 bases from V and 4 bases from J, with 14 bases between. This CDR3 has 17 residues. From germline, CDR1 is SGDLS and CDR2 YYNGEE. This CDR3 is CASSVEGGGAYNSPLHF. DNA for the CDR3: TGTGCCAGCAGCGTAGAGGGCGGAGGGGCATATAATTCACCCCTCCACTTT.

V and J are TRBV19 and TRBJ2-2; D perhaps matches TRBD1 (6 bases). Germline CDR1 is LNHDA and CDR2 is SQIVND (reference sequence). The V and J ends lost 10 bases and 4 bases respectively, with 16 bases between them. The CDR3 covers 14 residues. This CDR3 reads CATLPGQLTGELFF. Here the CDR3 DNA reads TGTGCCACCCTCCCGGGACAACTCACCGGGGAGCTGTTTTTT.

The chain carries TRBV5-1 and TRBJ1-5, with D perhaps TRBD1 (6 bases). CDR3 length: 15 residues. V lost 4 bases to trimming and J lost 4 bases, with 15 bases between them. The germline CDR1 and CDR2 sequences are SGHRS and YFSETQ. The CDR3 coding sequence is TGCGCCAGCAGCCCTGGAGACAGGATAAATCAGCCCCAGCATTTT. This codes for CASSPGDRINQPQHF.

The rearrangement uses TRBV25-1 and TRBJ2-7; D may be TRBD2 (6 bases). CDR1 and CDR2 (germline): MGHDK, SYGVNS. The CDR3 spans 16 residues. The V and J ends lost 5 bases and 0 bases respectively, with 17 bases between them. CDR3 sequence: CASSLPGTQGSYEQYF. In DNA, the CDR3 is TGTGCCAGCAGTCTTCCCGGGACTCAGGGCTCCTACGAGCAGTACTTC.

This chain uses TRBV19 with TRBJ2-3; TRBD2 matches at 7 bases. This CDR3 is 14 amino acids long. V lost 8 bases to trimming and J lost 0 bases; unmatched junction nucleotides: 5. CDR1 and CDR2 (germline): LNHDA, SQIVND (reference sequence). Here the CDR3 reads CASGGDWSTDTQYF. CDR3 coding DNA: TGTGCCAGTGGGGGGGACTGGAGCACAGATACGCAGTATTTT.

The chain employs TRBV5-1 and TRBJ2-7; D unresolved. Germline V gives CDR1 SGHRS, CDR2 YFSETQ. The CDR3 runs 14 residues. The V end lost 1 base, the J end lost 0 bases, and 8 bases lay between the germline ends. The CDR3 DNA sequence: TGCGCCAGCAGCTTGTTACAGACCTCCTACGAGCAGTACTTC. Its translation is CASSLLQTSYEQYF.

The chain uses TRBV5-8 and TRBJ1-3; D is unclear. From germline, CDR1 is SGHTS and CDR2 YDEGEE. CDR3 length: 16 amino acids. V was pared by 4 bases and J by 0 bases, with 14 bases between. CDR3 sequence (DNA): TGTGCCAGCAGCCTGAGTCGGGGTAGCTCTGGAAACACCATATATTTT. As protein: CASSLSRGSSGNTIYF.

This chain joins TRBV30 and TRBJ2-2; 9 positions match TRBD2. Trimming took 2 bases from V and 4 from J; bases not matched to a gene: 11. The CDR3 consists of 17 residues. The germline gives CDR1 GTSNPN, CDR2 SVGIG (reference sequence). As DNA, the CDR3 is TGTGCCTGGAGTTTGGGGGCTAGCGGGACGGGCACCGGGGAGCTGTTTTTT. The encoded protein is CAWSLGASGTGTGELFF.

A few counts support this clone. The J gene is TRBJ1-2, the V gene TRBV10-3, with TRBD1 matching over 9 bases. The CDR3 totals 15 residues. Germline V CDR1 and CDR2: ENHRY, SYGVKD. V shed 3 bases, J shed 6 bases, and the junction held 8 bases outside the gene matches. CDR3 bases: TGTGCCATCAGTGATTATACCGGGACAGGGAATGGCTACACCTTC. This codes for CAISDYTGTGNGYTF.

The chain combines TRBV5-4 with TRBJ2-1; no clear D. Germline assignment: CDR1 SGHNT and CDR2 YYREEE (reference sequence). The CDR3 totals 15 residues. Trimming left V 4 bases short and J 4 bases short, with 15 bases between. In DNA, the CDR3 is TGTGCCAGCAGCCCCCGGTCCTTTGAGTACAATGAGCAGTTCTTC. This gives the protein CASSPRSFEYNEQFF.

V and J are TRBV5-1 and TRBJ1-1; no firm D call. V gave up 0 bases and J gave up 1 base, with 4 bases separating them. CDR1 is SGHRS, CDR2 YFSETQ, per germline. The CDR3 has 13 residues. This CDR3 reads CASSLGENTEAFF. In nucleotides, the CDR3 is TGCGCCAGCAGCTTGGGAGAGAACACTGAAGCTTTCTTT. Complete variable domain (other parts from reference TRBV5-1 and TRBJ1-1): KAGVTQTPRYLIKTRGQQVTLSCSPISGHRSVSWYQQTPGQGLQFLFEYFSETQRNKGNFPGRFSGRQFSNSRSEMNVSTLELGDSALYLCASSLGENTEAFFGQGTRLTVV.

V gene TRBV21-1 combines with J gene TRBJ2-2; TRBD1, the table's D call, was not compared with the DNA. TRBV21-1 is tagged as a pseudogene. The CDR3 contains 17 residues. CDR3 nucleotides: TGTGCCAGCAGCAAAGAACACAGGGGTAGGGTGACCGGGGAGCTGTTTTTT. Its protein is CASSKEHRGRVTGELFF.

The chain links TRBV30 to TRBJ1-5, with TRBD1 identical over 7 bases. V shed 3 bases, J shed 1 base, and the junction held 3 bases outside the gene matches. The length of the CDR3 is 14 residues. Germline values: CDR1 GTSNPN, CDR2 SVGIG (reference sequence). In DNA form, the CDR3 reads TGTGCCTGGAGCAGGGACAGAAGCAATCAGCCCCAGCATTTT. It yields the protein CAWSRDRSNQPQHF. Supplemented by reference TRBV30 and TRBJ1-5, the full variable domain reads SQTIHQWPATLVQPVGSPLSLECTVEGTSNPNLYWYRQAAGRGLQLLFYSVGIGQISSEVPQNLSASRPQDRQFILSSKKLLLSDSGFYLCAWSRDRSNQPQHFGDGTRLSIL.

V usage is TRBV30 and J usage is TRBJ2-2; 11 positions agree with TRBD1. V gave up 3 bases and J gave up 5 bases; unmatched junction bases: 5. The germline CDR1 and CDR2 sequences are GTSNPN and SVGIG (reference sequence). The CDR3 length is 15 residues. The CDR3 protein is CAWRVGQGVTGELFF. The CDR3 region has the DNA TGTGCCTGGAGGGTGGGACAGGGGGTGACCGGGGAGCTGTTTTTT.

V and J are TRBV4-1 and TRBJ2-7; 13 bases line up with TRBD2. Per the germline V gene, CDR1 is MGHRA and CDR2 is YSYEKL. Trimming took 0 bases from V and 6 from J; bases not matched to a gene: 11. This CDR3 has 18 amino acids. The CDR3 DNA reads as TGCGCCAGCAGCCAAGATTCACTAGCGGGAGGGCAAACTTCCGAGCAGTACTTC. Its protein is CASSQDSLAGGQTSEQYF.